Described below is a single TCR beta chain sequence and its context. What it binds is not known. This entry belongs to a study of T cell responses to AZD1222 COVID-19 vaccine. Trimming stripped 6 bases from V and 4 bases from J, with 13 bases between. Germline V gene lookup returns CDR1 MNHEY and CDR2 SVGAGI. This CDR3 has 13 residues. Assay used: immunoSEQ multiplex PCR; TCRdb lists only in-frame clones, some missing. The sample includes about 150,000 clones, roughly nine tenths seen only once; the top ten take approximately 3.6%. Study-level findings and limits: Donors in the cohort were predominantly white British and more often female, and clonal diversity was possibly underestimated.

The sample was peripheral blood, taken 28 days after the second AZD1222 dose. V gene TRBV6-5 combines with J gene TRBJ2-7, with a tentative D call TRBD1 (6 bases). The TCR sequence derives from an adult who received the AZD1222 COVID-19 vaccine. The DNA for the CDR3 is TGTGCCAGCAGCAGGGGCCAGGTGTACGAGCAGTACTTC. Encoded protein: CASSRGQVYEQYF.